Following are 29 T cell receptor beta chains from one sample sequenced in a study of T cell changes during pregnancy in multiple sclerosis. The data were produced by immunoSEQ multiplex PCR, yet TCRdb's version contains in-frame clones alone and is incomplete. This sample has about 32,000 clones, with 89% found just once. This specimen was CD8+ T cells from peripheral blood mononuclear cells, taken in the third trimester of pregnancy. All receptors come from a female donor with multiple sclerosis, enrolled in a pregnancy study.

The gene calls are TRBV7-2 and TRBJ2-4; D is uncertain. CDR3 size: 16 residues. Germline V gene lookup returns CDR1 SGHTA and CDR2 FQGNSA. V gave up 1 base and J gave up 3 bases, with 13 bases separating them. The CDR3 nucleotides read TGTGCCAGCAGCTTAGGAGAATCTGCGCGCAAAAACATTCAGTACTTC. This codes for CASSLGESARKNIQYF.

The rearrangement uses TRBV15 and TRBJ1-4; possibly TRBD1 for D (5 bases). CDR1 and CDR2 (germline): LNHNV, YYDKDF (reference sequence). V lost 1 base and J lost 8, with 14 bases in between. There are 15 residues in the CDR3. The CDR3 sequence: CATSRGAGSMEKLFF. In DNA, the CDR3 is TGTGCCACCAGCAGAGGGGCAGGGTCTATGGAAAAACTGTTTTTT.

This clone occurred a few times. J is TRBJ2-3 and V is TRBV2; a weak D match, TRBD2 (5 bases). The V end was cut by 3 bases, the J end by 0 bases, with 10 bases between. This CDR3 has 15 residues. Germline V lookup: CDR1 SNHLY, CDR2 FYNNEI. This CDR3 reads CASSESLASTDTQYF. CDR3 nucleotide sequence: TGTGCCAGCAGTGAGAGTCTAGCCAGCACAGATACGCAGTATTTT.

The rearrangement joins TRBV7-9 to TRBJ2-5; 12 positions agree with TRBD2. Trimming cost V 5 bases and J 5 bases; bases outside gene matches: 15. This CDR3 has 18 residues. Germline assignment: CDR1 SEHNR and CDR2 FQNEAQ (reference sequence). The CDR3 loop reads CASSRKESSGGAGETQYF. CDR3 coding DNA: TGTGCCAGCAGCCGGAAGGAGTCTAGCGGGGGGGCCGGTGAGACCCAGTACTTC.

This chain uses TRBV6-1 with TRBJ1-4; D ambiguous. Looked up from germline, CDR1 is MNHNS and CDR2 is SASEGT. V was trimmed by 1 base and J by 6 bases, leaving 9 bases between them. The CDR3 consists of 14 residues. CDR3 loop: CASSEGFADEKLFF. In DNA, the CDR3 is TGTGCCAGCAGTGAAGGTTTTGCAGATGAAAAACTGTTTTTT.

This rearrangement joins TRBV4-1 to TRBJ1-2, with no clear D. Trimming cost V 0 bases and J 4 bases, with 9 bases left between them. The CDR3 consists of 14 residues. Germline CDR1 is MGHRA and CDR2 is YSYEKL. The CDR3 here is CASSQESGIYGYTF. CDR3 coding DNA: TGCGCCAGCAGCCAAGAATCCGGGATCTATGGCTACACCTTC.

The V and J genes are TRBV20-1 and TRBJ2-2, with D unclear. The CDR3 is made up of 11 amino acids. Trimming removed 3 bases from V and 4 bases from J, with 3 bases in between. Germline-derived CDR1 and CDR2 are DFQATT and SNEGSKA (reference sequence). The CDR3 DNA reads as TGCAGTGCTAGCAGCACCGGGGAGCTGTTTTTT. It translates to CSASSTGELFF.

CDR3: CASSLASQGVGQPQHF. The CDR3 bases are TGTGCCAGCAGCTTAGCGTCACAGGGAGTTGGGCAGCCCCAGCATTTT. This chain links TRBV7-9 with TRBJ1-5; a possible D gene is TRBD1 (6 bases). Germline V gene data show CDR1 as SEHNR and CDR2 as FQNEAQ (reference sequence). The V gene lost 0 bases and the J gene lost 7 bases, with 16 bases spanning the gap. The CDR3 is 16 amino acids.

V gene TRBV27 combines with J gene TRBJ1-2; 7 nucleotides match TRBD1. V shed 2 bases and J 5 bases; nucleotides not matched to a gene: 2. Germline V gene data show CDR1 as MNHEY and CDR2 as SMNVEV (reference sequence). There are 13 residues in the CDR3. The CDR3 DNA reads as TGTGCCAGCAGTTTAGCCAGGGGGTATGGCTACACCTTC. Translated, it gives CASSLARGYGYTF.

This chain uses TRBV6-4 with TRBJ2-3; 12 bases align to TRBD2. The germline gives CDR1 MRHNA, CDR2 SNTAGT. J gave up 4 bases and V 5 bases, and 4 bases lay outside the gene matches. The CDR3 sequence is 15 residues long. The CDR3 sequence: CASSSSGGGADTQYF. DNA for the CDR3: TGTGCCAGCAGTTCTAGCGGGGGGGGTGCAGATACGCAGTATTTT.

This chain joins TRBV7-9 and TRBJ2-3; TRBD2 is a possible D gene (6 bases). There are 13 residues in the CDR3. Germline-derived CDR1 and CDR2 are SEHNR and FQNEAQ (reference sequence). V lost 5 bases and J 4 bases, leaving 10 bases between the germline ends. For the CDR3, the DNA is TGTGCCAGCAGCCCTCCGGGGGCAGATACGCAGTATTTT. It translates to CASSPPGADTQYF.

The chain carries TRBV11-2 and TRBJ2-7; TRBD1 might be the D (6 bases). Trimming pared 7 bases from V and 2 bases from J, leaving 21 bases between. Germline CDR1 SGHAT, CDR2 FQNNGV. The CDR3 is made up of 16 amino acids. The CDR3 nucleotides read TGTGCCAGCACCGCGCGGACAGACTACCCTACCTACGAGCAGTACTTC. Translation: CASTARTDYPTYEQYF.

Regarding this clone: One end of the junction varies from germline; a read error may be responsible. This chain connects TRBV2 to TRBJ2-1, with D unresolved. Germline CDR1 and CDR2: SNHLY and FYNNEI. The CDR3 is 10 amino acids. Here the CDR3 DNA reads TGTGCCAGCAAGCGAGGTCTGATGGTCTTC. This translates into CASKRGLMVF.

V and J are TRBV7-6 and TRBJ2-5; 9 positions agree with TRBD2. The J segment lost 4 bases and the V segment lost 5 bases, leaving 14 bases of the junction unmatched. Germline CDR1 and CDR2: SGHVS and FNYEAQ. The CDR3 runs to 17 residues. The CDR3 here is CASSHRGGVRPLETQYF. In DNA form, the CDR3 reads TGTGCCAGCAGCCACCGCGGGGGGGTACGGCCGTTAGAGACCCAGTACTTC. Full variable domain (remainder filled in from reference TRBV7-6 and TRBJ2-5): GAGVSQSPRYKVTKRGQDVALRCDPISGHVSLYWYRQALGQGPEFLTYFNYEAQQDKSGLPNDRFSAERPEGSISTLTIQRTEQRDSAMYRCASSHRGGVRPLETQYFGPGTRLLVL.

The chain is built from TRBV7-9 and TRBJ1-3; the D gene is possibly TRBD1 (5 bases). The ends were cut back, 3 bases at V and 15 bases at J, with 15 bases in the middle. Germline values: CDR1 SEHNR, CDR2 FQNEAQ (reference sequence). The CDR3 has 12 amino acids. The CDR3 nucleotides read TGTGCCAGCAGCTTCCAGGGAGGACCGGCATATTTT. This translates into CASSFQGGPAYF.

The chain has TRBV27 and TRBJ2-5, with 9 nucleotides matching TRBD2. Looked up from germline, CDR1 is MNHEY and CDR2 is SMNVEV (reference sequence). Unmatched junction bases numbered 2, after V lost 4 bases and J lost 5 bases. CDR3 length equals 13 residues. CDR3 residues: CASSSGLAETQYF. The CDR3 nucleotides read TGTGCCAGCAGTTCAGGACTAGCGGAGACCCAGTACTTC.

This rearrangement joins TRBV6-1 to TRBJ2-7; 7 bases are shared with TRBD1. CDR3 length: 16 amino acids. From germline, CDR1 is MNHNS and CDR2 SASEGT. Losses at the gene ends were 3 bases for V and 0 bases for J; bases not matched to a gene: 8. CDR3 protein: CASSDPGQVFSYEQYF. Here the CDR3 DNA reads TGTGCCAGCAGTGACCCCGGACAGGTTTTCTCCTACGAGCAGTACTTC.

This chain connects TRBV15 to TRBJ1-1, with D unclear. The germline V gene encodes CDR1 LNHNV and CDR2 YYDKDF (reference sequence). V was cut by 1 base and J by 5 bases, with 8 bases left in between. The CDR3 sequence is 13 residues long. CDR3 DNA: TGTGCCACCAGCAGAGCGGGAGGGACTGAAGCTTTCTTT. It yields the protein CATSRAGGTEAFF.

CDR3 sequence: CASTGTKYNEQFF. The CDR3 nucleotides are TGTGCCAGCACCGGGACAAAGTACAATGAGCAGTTCTTC. The gene calls are TRBV4-2 and TRBJ2-1; a weak D match, TRBD1 (6 bases). The CDR3 has 13 residues. Germline CDR1 is LGHNA and CDR2 is YNFKEQ. V was clipped by 7 bases and J by 4 bases, with 11 bases between them.

The gene calls are TRBV30 and TRBJ1-4, with no clear D. This CDR3 has 13 residues. The germline V gene encodes CDR1 GTSNPN and CDR2 SVGIG (reference sequence). The V end lost 4 bases, the J end lost 8 bases, and 14 bases lay between the germline ends. The CDR3 is CAWTTVGREKLFF. The DNA for the CDR3 is TGTGCCTGGACTACAGTAGGCAGAGAAAAACTGTTTTTT.

This chain connects TRBV10-2 to TRBJ2-3; 8 nucleotides align to TRBD2. The ends lost 2 bases at V and 2 bases at J; junction bases unmatched: 3. There are 15 residues in the CDR3. Germline-derived CDR1 and CDR2 are WSHSY and SAAADI. CDR3 amino acids: CASSEIAGSTDTQYF. DNA for the CDR3: TGCGCCAGCAGTGAGATAGCGGGGTCCACAGATACGCAGTATTTT.

This chain uses TRBV6-1 with TRBJ1-5; D is unclear. This CDR3 is 16 amino acids long. Trimming took off 3 bases at V and 2 bases at J, with 14 bases between the two ends. In germline, CDR1 is MNHNS, CDR2 SASEGT. CDR3 protein: CASSDQVGARNQPQHF. CDR3 DNA sequence: TGTGCCAGCAGTGACCAGGTTGGTGCGCGCAATCAGCCCCAGCATTTT.

This clone was picked up one time. The rearrangement joins TRBV7-8 to TRBJ2-1; TRBD1 agrees at 8 bases. Germline V lookup: CDR1 SGHVS, CDR2 FQNEAQ. V was clipped by 6 bases and J by 7 bases; unmatched bases: 11. The length of the CDR3 is 15 residues. The CDR3 nucleotides are TGTGCCAGCAGACCGTCCAGGGGGCAAGGAAATGAGCAGTTCTTC. Its translation is CASRPSRGQGNEQFF.

This clone was found once. V usage is TRBV7-6 and J usage is TRBJ1-2; D not certain. CDR1 SGHVS and CDR2 FNYEAQ come from the germline V gene. The V gene lost 8 bases and the J gene lost 6 bases, with 10 bases spanning the gap. The CDR3 has 11 amino acids. The CDR3 DNA sequence: TGTGCCAGCGGGGAGGTAGATGGCTACACCTTC. Encoded protein: CASGEVDGYTF.

The CDR3 DNA sequence: TGTGCCAGCAGCCTAGAATATCGACTAGCGGGATACACCGGGGAGCTGTTTTTT. Translating it yields CASSLEYRLAGYTGELFF. The rearrangement joins TRBV7-2 to TRBJ2-2; TRBD2 matches 11 bases. V lost 5 bases to trimming and J lost 3 bases; unmatched junction nucleotides: 11. Germline CDR1 and CDR2: SGHTA and FQGNSA. The CDR3 consists of 18 residues.

This chain joins TRBV27 and TRBJ1-2, with D tentatively TRBD1 (6 bases). V was cut by 2 bases and J by 8 bases, with 15 bases left in between. The CDR3 totals 14 residues. In germline, CDR1 is MNHEY, CDR2 SMNVEV (reference sequence). The CDR3 DNA sequence: TGTGCCAGCAGTTTAAAAAGACAGGCTAACGGCTACACCTTC. This sequence encodes CASSLKRQANGYTF.

J is TRBJ2-7 and V is TRBV29-1, with TRBD1 as a possible D gene (5 bases). V lost 3 bases, J lost 3 bases, and 9 bases lay in between. Looked up from germline, CDR1 is SQVTM and CDR2 is ANQGSEA. The CDR3 consists of 12 residues. CDR3 region: CSVELRDYEQYF. DNA for the CDR3: TGCAGCGTTGAGCTCAGGGACTACGAGCAGTACTTC.

The chain links TRBV7-9 to TRBJ2-5; the match to TRBD2 covers 9 bases. The germline gives CDR1 SEHNR, CDR2 FQNEAQ (reference sequence). This CDR3 is 15 amino acids long. V shed 3 bases, J shed 2 bases, and the junction held 4 bases outside the gene matches. The CDR3 coding sequence is TGTGCCAGCAGCTTGGGTAGCGGGAGACAAGAGACCCAGTACTTC. Amino acid sequence: CASSLGSGRQETQYF.

This chain uses TRBV2 with TRBJ1-2; D unresolved. V lost 6 bases to trimming and J lost 8 bases, with 13 bases between them. The germline V gene has CDR1 SNHLY and CDR2 FYNNEI. The CDR3 runs 12 residues. CDR3 nucleotide sequence: TGTGCCAGCAGGGCTCCCGAGGCGGGCTACACCTTC. Protein product: CASRAPEAGYTF.